The 10 T cell receptor beta chains listed next were all sequenced from one sample in a study of beta chain features in type 1 diabetes. Expressed TCRB transcripts were sequenced, since all the RNA that had been isolated was reverse transcribed. TCRdb's table, derived via immunoSEQ multiplex PCR, lists solely in-frame clones and lacks some. The sample has hundreds of thousands of clones, 15% seen once. Sequenced input: naive CD4+ T cells from blood. The receptors come from a man aged 18 to 30 in good health.

This clone was seen a handful of times. This rearrangement joins TRBV9 to TRBJ2-1, with 10 bases aligning to TRBD1. Germline V CDR1 and CDR2: SGDLS, YYNGEE. Trimming took 7 bases from V and 4 from J; bases not matched to a gene: 11. CDR3 length: 16 residues. CDR3 in amino acids: CASDRQGANYYNEQFF. The CDR3 coding sequence is TGTGCCAGCGATCGACAGGGGGCGAATTATTACAATGAGCAGTTCTTC.

The gene calls are TRBV6-1 and TRBJ1-4; D remains unclear. Trimming took 2 bases from V and 2 from J, leaving 0 bases between them. Germline values: CDR1 MNHNS, CDR2 SASEGT. The CDR3 sequence is 12 residues long. The CDR3 region is CASSETNEKLFF. The CDR3 DNA reads TGTGCCAGCAGTGAAACTAATGAAAAACTGTTTTTT.

The V call is TRBV5-1, the J call TRBJ2-5; 13 bases are a match to TRBD2. The CDR3 totals 16 residues. From germline, CDR1 is SGHRS and CDR2 YFSETQ. Trimming removed 3 bases from V and 1 base from J; junction bases left unmatched: 3. The CDR3 reads CASSWGTSGTQETQYF. In nucleotides, the CDR3 is TGCGCCAGCAGCTGGGGGACTAGCGGGACCCAAGAGACCCAGTACTTC.

This clone was counted between two and nine times. The chain combines TRBV5-1 with TRBJ2-7, with TRBD1 identical over 7 bases. The J segment lost 0 bases and the V segment lost 3 bases, leaving 12 bases of the junction unmatched. The CDR3 extends over 17 amino acids. CDR1 SGHRS and CDR2 YFSETQ come from the germline V gene. The CDR3 bases are TGCGCCAGCAGCTCCGGTGGAACCGGGACAGCCTCCTACGAGCAGTACTTC. This sequence encodes CASSSGGTGTASYEQYF.

As for this clone: This specimen includes other DNA sequences encoding the same CDR3. The chain combines TRBV11-3 with TRBJ2-3; 10 bases match TRBD2. Germline V gene lookup returns CDR1 SGHNT and CDR2 YENEEA. Trimming took 5 bases from V and 1 from J; bases not matched to a gene: 3. This CDR3 spans 15 amino acids. CDR3 loop: CASSPSGSGTDTQYF. In DNA, the CDR3 is TGTGCCAGCAGCCCTAGCGGGAGTGGCACAGATACGCAGTATTTT.

The J gene is TRBJ2-1, the V gene TRBV9, with D tentatively TRBD1 (5 bases). V lost 4 bases and J 7 bases, leaving 12 bases between the germline ends. Germline loops: CDR1 SGDLS, CDR2 YYNGEE. The CDR3 has 13 residues. The CDR3 sequence: CASSLLQANEQFF. The CDR3, as DNA: TGTGCCAGCAGCCTTCTACAGGCGAATGAGCAGTTCTTC.

This clone came up a few times. Other DNA sequences within the sample encode an identical CDR3. V gene TRBV7-9 combines with J gene TRBJ1-5, with TRBD1 identical over 9 bases. Germline loops: CDR1 SEHNR, CDR2 FQNEAQ (reference sequence). Losses at the gene ends were 1 base for V and 4 bases for J; bases not matched to a gene: 2. The CDR3 spans 15 residues. The CDR3 protein is CASSLGDRVNQPQHF. The CDR3 DNA follows: TGTGCCAGCAGCTTAGGGGACAGGGTAAATCAGCCCCAGCATTTT.

This clone turned up a few times. The rearrangement links TRBV6-5 to TRBJ2-1; D tentatively reads TRBD1 or TRBD2 (5 bases each). The CDR3 is 11 residues long. From germline, CDR1 is MNHEY and CDR2 SVGAGI. V shed 10 bases and J shed 6 bases, with 10 bases lying between them. The CDR3 protein is CATTRGNEQFF. The CDR3 DNA follows: TGTGCCACTACGAGGGGCAATGAGCAGTTCTTC.

The rearrangement links TRBV5-1 to TRBJ1-2, with TRBD1 identical over 8 bases. After removal of 0 bases from V and 9 bases from J, the junction contained 7 bases not matched to a gene. The CDR3 runs to 14 residues. The germline CDR1 and CDR2 sequences are SGHRS and YFSETQ. The chain's CDR3 is CASSLDTGGERYTF. DNA of the CDR3: TGCGCCAGCAGCTTGGATACAGGGGGAGAGCGCTACACCTTC.

The rearrangement links TRBV7-2 to TRBJ2-3; 7 nucleotides match TRBD2. V was pared by 1 base and J by 0 bases, with 7 bases of the junction left unmatched. Germline V lookup: CDR1 SGHTA, CDR2 FQGNSA. The CDR3 runs 17 residues. CDR3 protein: CASSLVLRTRSTDTQYF. The CDR3 coding sequence is TGTGCCAGCAGCTTAGTACTAAGGACTAGGAGCACAGATACGCAGTATTTT. The complete variable domain, with remaining parts taken from reference TRBV7-2 and TRBJ2-3, reads GAGVSQSPSNKVTEKGKDVELRCDPISGHTALYWYRQSLGQGLEFLIYFQGNSAPDKSGLPSDRFSAERTGGSVSTLTIQRTQQEDSAVYLCASSLVLRTRSTDTQYFGPGTRLTVL.